One sample yielded the 32 T cell receptor beta chains listed below, sequenced in a study of blood T cell repertoires in COVID-19. The table came from immunoSEQ multiplex PCR; TCRdb's copy has only in-frame clones and leaves some out. The sample shows about 170,000 clones, 89% of them seen only once. The sequencing input was PBMCs or T cells enriched from blood (not recorded which). These receptors were collected from a woman younger than 30 who had recovered from COVID-19.

In this sample, this clone turned up a few times. CDR3: CASSYTLRGPKGPQHF. In nucleotides, the CDR3 is TGTGCCAGCAGTTACACTTTAAGGGGCCCAAAGGGTCCCCAGCATTTT. The rearrangement links TRBV6-6 to TRBJ1-5; D is possibly TRBD1 (5 bases). V was cut by 2 bases and J by 10 bases, with 21 bases left in between. This CDR3 has 16 amino acids. From germline, CDR1 is MNHNY and CDR2 SVGAGI (reference sequence).

This chain joins TRBV11-3 and TRBJ2-3, with TRBD2 as a possible D gene (6 bases). The V end was cut by 0 bases, the J end by 12 bases, with 16 bases between. Per germline, CDR1 SGHNT and CDR2 YENEEA. The CDR3 has 14 amino acids. The CDR3 coding sequence is TGTGCCAGCAGCTTAGATGGGCGGGGCGGAATACAGTATTTT. This codes for CASSLDGRGGIQYF.

The chain recombines TRBV29-1 with TRBJ1-2; 9 bases are shared with TRBD1. Germline V lookup: CDR1 SQVTM, CDR2 ANQGSEA. There are 16 residues in the CDR3. With 6 bases clipped from V and 4 bases from J, the junction kept 15 bases outside the gene matches. The CDR3 is CSVESGTGYLGYGYTF. The CDR3 region has the DNA TGCAGCGTAGAGTCCGGGACAGGGTATCTGGGCTATGGCTACACCTTC.

The chain joins TRBV4-1 to TRBJ2-5; 14 bases fit TRBD2. Trimming took 2 bases from V and 0 from J; bases not matched to a gene: 8. The CDR3 extends over 19 amino acids. Looked up from germline, CDR1 is MGHRA and CDR2 is YSYEKL. The CDR3 DNA reads TGCGCCAGCAGCCAACCACCCCCGGGACTAGCGGGGGACCAAGAGACCCAGTACTTC. Protein product: CASSQPPPGLAGDQETQYF.

The chain employs TRBV11-3 and TRBJ2-1; TRBD2 matches 12 bases. This CDR3 contains 17 residues. The germline gives CDR1 SGHNT, CDR2 YENEEA. V was pared by 4 bases and J by 3 bases, with 7 bases of the junction left unmatched. For the CDR3, the DNA is TGTGCCAGCAGCTCCACAGCGGGACTAGCGGGCTACAATGAGCAGTTCTTC. This sequence encodes CASSSTAGLAGYNEQFF. The full variable domain, its missing parts supplied by reference TRBV11-3 and TRBJ2-1, is EAGVVQSPRYKIIEKKQPVAFWCNPISGHNTLYWYLQNLGQGPELLIRYENEEAVDDSQLPKDRFSAERLKGVDSTLKIQPAELGDSAVYLCASSSTAGLAGYNEQFFGPGTRLTVL.

The chain has TRBV18 and TRBJ1-3, with D tentatively TRBD1 (6 bases). V was clipped by 2 bases and J by 4 bases, with 15 bases between them. This CDR3 is 16 amino acids long. CDR1 and CDR2 (germline): KGHSH, LQKENI. The CDR3 DNA reads TGTGCCAGCTCACCAATCCCCCCACAGGGCGGAAACACCATATATTTT. It codes for CASSPIPPQGGNTIYF.

The chain couples TRBV18 to TRBJ2-1, with TRBD1 identical over 8 bases. Per the germline V gene, CDR1 is KGHSH and CDR2 is LQKENI. The V segment lost 3 bases and the J segment 0 bases; nucleotides outside the gene matches: 16. CDR3 length equals 20 residues. DNA of the CDR3: TGTGCCAGCTCACCTACAGGGGGATTAGGACCCGAAAGCTCCTACAATGAGCAGTTCTTC. This codes for CASSPTGGLGPESSYNEQFF.

The rearrangement links TRBV5-5 to TRBJ2-2; the D gene is possibly TRBD1 (7 bases). The germline CDR1 and CDR2 sequences are SGHKS and YYEKEE (reference sequence). The V and J ends lost 9 bases and 2 bases respectively, with 17 bases between them. The CDR3 is made up of 15 amino acids. DNA of the CDR3: TGTGCCACCTACTCCAGGGGGGCAAACACCGGGGAGCTGTTTTTT. It translates to CATYSRGANTGELFF.

CDR3 amino acids: CASSLLIGATIDEQYF. The CDR3 nucleotides read TGTGCCAGCAGTTTACTTATAGGGGCTACTATCGACGAGCAGTACTTC. The chain is built from TRBV27 and TRBJ2-7, with D maybe TRBD1 (5 bases). Germline CDR1 MNHEY, CDR2 SMNVEV (reference sequence). CDR3 length: 16 residues. Deletions cut 2 bases from V and 5 bases from J, with 19 bases between.

This sequence joins TRBV5-5 and TRBJ2-3; a possible D gene is TRBD1 (6 bases). The CDR3 is made up of 17 amino acids. The germline V gene has CDR1 SGHKS and CDR2 YYEKEE (reference sequence). With 4 bases removed from V and 0 bases from J, the gap between germline ends came to 18 bases. The CDR3 is CASSTLQGPASTDTQYF. In DNA form, the CDR3 reads TGTGCCAGCAGCACCTTACAGGGCCCAGCTAGCACAGATACGCAGTATTTT.

The chain recombines TRBV7-9 with TRBJ2-7, with 9 bases lining up with TRBD1. Per the germline V gene, CDR1 is SEHNR and CDR2 is FQNEAQ (reference sequence). J lost 6 bases, V lost 5 bases, and 11 bases had no gene match. This CDR3 comprises 15 residues. The CDR3: CASSPITGQGGEQYF. The CDR3 DNA is TGTGCCAGCAGCCCCATTACGGGACAGGGAGGCGAGCAGTACTTC.

This clone was counted a single time. This sequence joins TRBV4-1 and TRBJ1-6; D possibly corresponds to TRBD1 (6 bases). This CDR3 spans 14 amino acids. Deletions cut 3 bases from V and 13 bases from J, with 16 bases between. CDR1 is MGHRA, CDR2 YSYEKL, per germline. The CDR3 loop is CASSQLGTPSPLHF. CDR3 bases: TGCGCCAGCAGCCAGTTAGGGACACCTTCGCCCCTCCACTTT.

The V call is TRBV6-8, the J call TRBJ2-3, with D hard to call. CDR1 is MNHGY, CDR2 SAAAGT, per germline. This CDR3 spans 11 amino acids. Trimming left V 8 bases short and J 6 bases short, with 9 bases between. This chain's CDR3 is CASVRTDTQYF. The CDR3 nucleotides read TGTGCCAGCGTTAGAACTGATACGCAGTATTTT.

The chain uses TRBV9 and TRBJ2-3, with D tentatively TRBD1 (6 bases). The CDR3 contains 15 residues. Trimming pared 0 bases from V and 4 bases from J, leaving 12 bases between. Germline V lookup: CDR1 SGDLS, CDR2 YYNGEE. DNA for the CDR3: TGTGCCAGCAGCGTAGACAGGGTCGGTTCAGATACGCAGTATTTT. This translates into CASSVDRVGSDTQYF.

V gene TRBV27 combines with J gene TRBJ2-7, with 10 bases identical to TRBD1. Per the germline V gene, CDR1 is MNHEY and CDR2 is SMNVEV (reference sequence). The CDR3 is 15 amino acids. Unmatched junction bases numbered 6, after V lost 6 bases and J lost 1 base. CDR3 loop: CASSRWTGGSYEQYF. The CDR3, as DNA: TGTGCCAGCAGCCGATGGACAGGGGGTTCCTACGAGCAGTACTTC.

The V gene is TRBV27, the J gene TRBJ2-7, with D unresolved. The CDR3 contains 13 residues. V shed 4 bases and J shed 3 bases, with 10 bases lying between them. Per the germline V gene, CDR1 is MNHEY and CDR2 is SMNVEV (reference sequence). The CDR3 is CASSSVRNYEQYF. The CDR3 coding sequence is TGTGCCAGCAGTTCAGTTCGTAACTACGAGCAGTACTTC.

The V gene is TRBV5-1, the J gene TRBJ2-5; D is unresolved. The CDR3 has 16 residues. CDR1 is SGHRS and CDR2 is YFSETQ in the germline V gene. With 0 bases removed from V and 2 bases from J, the gap between germline ends came to 14 bases. CDR3 sequence reads: CASSLGGPGDQETQYF. The DNA for the CDR3 is TGCGCCAGCAGCTTGGGTGGGCCAGGCGATCAAGAGACCCAGTACTTC.

The rearrangement joins TRBV27 to TRBJ2-1; 13 bases fit TRBD2. The trim removed 5 bases at V and 6 bases at J, leaving 4 bases unmatched. CDR3 size: 15 residues. The germline gives CDR1 MNHEY, CDR2 SMNVEV (reference sequence). The CDR3 coding sequence is TGTGCCAGCAGTGAAGGACTAGCGGGAGCCAATGAGCAGTTCTTC. It encodes CASSEGLAGANEQFF.

The genes are TRBV25-1 and TRBJ2-7; 9 bases line up with TRBD1. The V segment lost 0 bases and the J segment 6 bases; nucleotides outside the gene matches: 9. The CDR3 covers 16 residues. The germline V gene encodes CDR1 MGHDK and CDR2 SYGVNS. CDR3 residues: CASSEYRGQGKAEQYF. The CDR3 DNA follows: TGTGCCAGCAGTGAATATAGGGGACAGGGTAAAGCCGAGCAGTACTTC.

The rearrangement uses TRBV4-2 and TRBJ1-2, with D perhaps TRBD1 (6 bases). Germline CDR1 and CDR2: LGHNA and YNFKEQ. This CDR3 contains 16 residues. V lost 0 bases to trimming and J lost 3 bases, with 14 bases between them. Here the CDR3 DNA reads TGTGCCAGCAGCCAAGATGGTGGGGGCACGGACTATGGCTACACCTTC. Protein: CASSQDGGGTDYGYTF.

The chain employs TRBV11-2 and TRBJ1-1; D unclear. From germline, CDR1 is SGHAT and CDR2 FQNNGV. Trimming left V 6 bases short and J 0 bases short, with 26 bases between. The CDR3 contains 19 residues. The CDR3 nucleotides read TGTGCCAGCAGTCCCCTGAGGAGCAGCACGTCCCTCATGAACACTGAAGCTTTCTTT. Its translation: CASSPLRSSTSLMNTEAFF.

The chain's CDR3 is CASSFGPFFTGELFF. In nucleotides, the CDR3 is TGTGCCAGCAGTTTTGGGCCCTTCTTCACCGGGGAGCTGTTTTTT. The J gene is TRBJ2-2, the V gene TRBV6-5; unclear D gene. V lost 4 bases to trimming and J lost 4 bases, with 13 bases between them. The CDR3 is made up of 15 amino acids. Germline CDR1 reads MNHEY; CDR2 reads SVGAGI.

The J gene is TRBJ2-7, the V gene TRBV6-2 or TRBV6-3; D gene uncertain. Trimming left V 4 bases short and J 1 base short, with 11 bases between. The CDR3 has 14 amino acids. Looked up from germline, CDR1 is MNHEY and CDR2 is SVGEGT. For the CDR3, the DNA is TGTGCCAGCAGTTCCCTAACTACATCCTACGAGCAGTACTTC. Translated: CASSSLTTSYEQYF.

This chain links TRBV7-9 with TRBJ2-7, with D maybe TRBD1 (6 bases). The V gene's germline CDR1 is SEHNR and CDR2 FQNEAQ (reference sequence). V was cut by 4 bases and J by 4 bases, with 11 bases left in between. This CDR3 has 13 residues. CDR3 nucleotide sequence: TGTGCCAGCAGCTACCCGGACAGATACGAGCAGTACTTC. Its translation is CASSYPDRYEQYF.

The table lists this clone with a count of one. The V and J genes are TRBV4-2 and TRBJ2-3; unclear D gene. This CDR3 is built from 14 residues. Trimming took 4 bases from V and 1 from J, leaving 9 bases between them. Germline V gene data show CDR1 as LGHNA and CDR2 as YNFKEQ. The CDR3 protein is CASSPPGGTDTQYF. The CDR3 DNA is TGTGCCAGCAGCCCGCCTGGAGGCACAGATACGCAGTATTTT.

This clone was picked up a small number of times. The chain joins TRBV19 to TRBJ2-2; 7 positions agree with TRBD2. The CDR3 extends over 14 amino acids. V dropped 4 bases and J dropped 5; count of bases not matched to a gene: 4. The germline V gene has CDR1 LNHDA and CDR2 SQIVND (reference sequence). The CDR3 nucleotides read TGTGCCAGTAGTAGGGAGGGCCGGACCGGGGAGCTGTTTTTT. Amino acids: CASSREGRTGELFF.

The V and J genes are TRBV11-3 and TRBJ2-2; D unclear. Deletions cut 0 bases from V and 0 bases from J, with 11 bases between. Germline V gene sequence: CDR1 SGHNT, CDR2 YENEEA. The length of the CDR3 is 17 residues. CDR3 sequence (DNA): TGTGCCAGCAGCTTAGACGCGTTTGAGTCGAACACCGGGGAGCTGTTTTTT. It encodes CASSLDAFESNTGELFF.

This chain links TRBV9 with TRBJ1-1; D is unresolved. The germline gives CDR1 SGDLS, CDR2 YYNGEE. Trimming took 1 base from V and 4 from J, leaving 8 bases between them. The CDR3 consists of 13 residues. CDR3 nucleotides: TGTGCCAGCAGCGTAAGTGAGGGCACTGAAGCTTTCTTT. This translates into CASSVSEGTEAFF.

The V gene is TRBV7-3, the J gene TRBJ2-2, with 7 bases that match TRBD1. V lost 5 bases, J lost 0 bases, and 3 bases stayed unmatched. The CDR3 has 15 amino acids. In germline, CDR1 is SGHTA, CDR2 FQGTGA. CDR3 in DNA: TGTGCCAGCAGCCTCGGGACAGCGAACACCGGGGAGCTGTTTTTT. This translates into CASSLGTANTGELFF.

J is TRBJ2-5 and V is TRBV7-9, with 9 positions matching TRBD1. V trimming: 5 bases; J trimming: 5 bases; junction bases outside the gene matches: 15. CDR1 and CDR2 from the germline V gene are SEHNR and FQNEAQ (reference sequence). The CDR3 spans 17 residues. The CDR3 DNA reads as TGTGCCAGCAGCCCACCGGCCCGGACAGGGGATAGGGAGACCCAGTACTTC. Protein product: CASSPPARTGDRETQYF.

This clone has just a few counts. V usage is TRBV6-2 or TRBV6-3 and J usage is TRBJ2-5; a weak D match, TRBD1 (5 bases). Germline CDR1 reads MNHEY; CDR2 reads SVGEGT. V was pared by 3 bases and J by 7 bases, with 12 bases between. The CDR3 has 13 residues. CDR3 DNA sequence: TGTGCCAGCAGTTATCTGTTTAGGGGGACCCAGTACTTC. Its protein is CASSYLFRGTQYF.

At least ten counts were recorded for this clone. The gene calls are TRBV2 and TRBJ2-3; D might be TRBD2 (5 bases). Germline V gene sequence: CDR1 SNHLY, CDR2 FYNNEI. The V and J ends lost 8 bases and 4 bases respectively, with 19 bases between them. The CDR3 totals 15 residues. This CDR3 reads CASSPRGSWADTQYF. CDR3 sequence (DNA): TGTGCCAGCTCCCCCCGGGGTAGTTGGGCAGATACGCAGTATTTT.